This TCR beta chain was identified in a study of blood T cell repertoires in COVID-19. Study-wide context: The United States, Italy and Spain were the sources of the acute and convalescent COVID-19 samples. Nucleic acid was either cDNA or gDNA, and it came from T cells, B-cell-depleted T cells, or PBMCs.

The CDR3 sequence is 16 residues long. CDR1 is SGDLS and CDR2 is YYNGEE in the germline V gene. V lost 3 bases, J lost 1 base, and 5 bases stayed unmatched. Per the original data handling: Estimation of nucleated cell counts was performed using reference gene primer amplification. TCRdb keeps only in-frame clones here, not all; method: immunoSEQ multiplex PCR. V and J calls and clone size are those listed in that table; D and trimming were worked out from the DNA. The sample includes tens of thousands of clones, around 90% of them seen just once. The sequencing input was peripheral blood. The TCR originated in a human donor with active COVID-19. The donor label of this sample is uncertain. The genes are TRBV9 and TRBJ2-3, with 10 bases that match TRBD2. The CDR3 here is CASSGMSGGGTDTQYF. The CDR3 nucleotides read TGTGCCAGCAGCGGAATGAGCGGGGGGGGCACAGATACGCAGTATTTT.